This record looks at one TCR beta chain sequence and its context. No cognate antigen has been identified for it. These data originate in a study of monozygotic twins with inflammatory bowel disease (dated by TCRdb to between 2018 and 2021). Context from the whole study: The complete study included around 30 monozygotic twin pairs: 19 IBD-discordant Danish pairs and nine German pairs, of which four were IBD-concordant and five were IBD-discordant. Within discordant pairs, disease-associated traits were sought mainly by comparing IBD patients with their genetically identical healthy co-twins. Each individual had, on average, about 151 000 unique TCRalpha sequences and 181 000 unique TCRbeta sequences available for analysis.

Libraries were made using 5' RACE. For each TCR library, approximately 4,000 ng of total RNA was used. For each sample, cDNA synthesis was carried out in eight separate reactions using SMARTScribe reverse transcriptase. During cDNA synthesis, template switching was used to introduce unique molecular identifiers that contained a 6-nucleotide sample barcode. TCRalpha and TCRbeta cDNA was amplified by two nested PCRs of around 16 and 10 cycles, with bead purification after each PCR. Before amplification, the cDNA was treated with uracil DNA-glycosylase and purified using the QIAquick PCR purification kit. The second PCR added Illumina TruSeq-compatible adapters along with sample-specific barcodes. Library quality and concentration were checked on TapeStation and Qubit, and libraries were pooled at about 5 ng each. Sequencing of pooled libraries was carried out on an Illumina HiSeq2500 single-index Rapid Run using 2 x 100 bp reads and custom sequencing primers. The authors' analysis ran thus. MiGEC version 1.2.6 was used for UMI-based consensus assembly, which corrected PCR and sequencing errors. MiXCR version 2.1.1 was used for V(D)J alignment, clonotype assembly and CDR3 extraction. Normalisation of gene usage, clonotype sharing and MAIT/NKT TCR abundance was achieved by analysing the top 1000, 10 000 and 20 000 clonotypes per sample. After downsampling to 27 000 UMIs, diversity was calculated as the inverse Simpson index using the vegan R package. Paired Mann-Whitney U tests were applied to discordant twin pairs, and Benjamini-Hochberg correction was used for multiple testing. The reads went through TCRdb reprocessing, and each CDR3 protein sequence gets one entry with no DNA. None of the V and J calls come from the authors' own analysis; TCRdb made them. The sample table gives over 110,000 distinct CDR3 sequences. Jointly, the top ten make up roughly 2.5% of the sample.

The full study reports these points: No single strong signal or clonotype linked to IBD turned up in the results, so the idea that one exists was not supported. Fewer clonotypes were shared with other individuals by IBD patients than by healthy twins, most markedly in patients showing signs of disease activity. The analysis was unable to tell apart different T cell subtypes. A decrease in TCRbeta repertoire diversity, as measured by inverse Simpson index, was observed in IBD patients compared with their healthy co-twins. Repertoire similarity did not differ between concordant and discordant twins, which could be due to limited statistical power. Differing immunosuppressive treatments among patients may have added background noise and inter-individual variability to the repertoires.

Measured from the cysteine to the phenylalanine, the CDR3 is 12 residues long. The DNA sequence is not available. CDR1 and CDR2 were assigned from the germline V gene as ENHRY and SYGVKD. From each donor, a 2.5 ml peripheral blood sample was drawn into PAXgene tubes and stored at -80 degrees C. Without any T cell sorting, total RNA was extracted from whole blood using the PAXgene blood miRNA kit on an automated QIAcube. Peripheral blood from monozygotic twin pairs, either concordant or discordant for inflammatory bowel disease, underwent deep TCRalpha and TCRbeta repertoire profiling that used unique molecular barcoding. Smoking habits were recorded for all twin pairs, with individuals classified as current, former or never smokers.

Sample: blood. The receptor was derived from a human donor with ulcerative colitis or Crohn's disease, or a healthy co-twin of an affected twin (not recorded which). The V and J segments used are TRBV10-3 and TRBJ1-2. The CDR3 corresponds to CAISESGVGYTF.